This TCR beta chain was sequenced for a study of T-cell reconstitution after alpha-beta-depleted transplantation in children (dated by TCRdb to about 2016). For context, the study as a whole: The study quantitatively tracked T-cell immune reconstitution after TCRalphabeta/CD19-depleted allogeneic hematopoietic cell transplantation in children using TCR repertoire profiling. The full study reports these points: In some patients, high TCRbeta diversity at day 60 was attributed to recipient T cells and intrathymic progenitors that had survived conditioning. About two months after transplant, the apparently early recovery of alphabetaT-cell counts reportedly depended on just several hundred clones that had expanded rapidly and came from non-depleted graft cells. Over the following months the frequencies of hyperexpanded clones went down, and after one year T-cell counts and TCRbeta diversity were mostly credited to newly produced T cells.

The junction shows trimming of 3 bases on V and 5 bases on J, and the gene matches do not reach 3 bases of it. The CDR3 has 14 amino acids, counting the end cysteine and phenylalanine. The retained sequence is limited to the CDR3, 42 bases, with the frame set at the first base. Libraries were prepared through PCR. The reads were generated on an Illumina HiSeq 2500. TCR libraries were prepared with molecular barcoding, using unique molecular identifiers to normalize TCRbeta repertoire quantification. The raw public reads went through TCRdb reprocessing: fastp at Q25, MiXCR clone calling, in-frame beta chains kept. Rows are unified per CDR3 protein, each entry keeping the most common DNA and genes. The sample has roughly 490,000 distinct CDR3 sequences on record, roughly 11% of them singletons. 12% to 15% of the sample is taken by the ten largest. The treatment or condition label, read with the paper, signifies: allogeneic hematopoietic cell transplantation with graft depleted of TCRalphabeta T cells and CD19 B cells. Transplant recipients were children who received TCRalphabeta/CD19-depleted allogeneic hematopoietic cell grafts.

This clonotype appeared a few times. The antigen it recognizes is unknown. There are no base qualities to consult, and no much larger clone falls within one base. The starting material was PBMCs, mostly from graft donor cells, obtained 180 days after TCRalphabeta/CD19-depleted stem cell transplant. The chain links TRBV12-3 or TRBV12-4 with TRBJ1-1, and TRBD1 aligns with 10 junction nucleotides. This TCR derives from a female patient between 2 and 15 years old who had a stem cell transplant for aplastic anemia, so the T cells may come from the graft donor. In nucleotide form, the sequence is TGTGCCAGCAGTTTTTGGGGACAGGGGACTGAAGCTTTCTTT. This yields the protein CASSFWGQGTEAFF.